A selection of T cell receptor beta chains follows, all from one sample in a study of cytomegalovirus exposure and HLA in healthy donors. Using immunoSEQ multiplex PCR, the repertoire was profiled, and TCRdb retains in-frame clones only, with some absent. Among about 140,000 clones listed, roughly three quarters were seen once. Sequencing input: PBMCs. These receptors were taken from a man aged 25 to 40 in good health and CMV-seronegative. The CDR3 runs from the conserved cysteine through the conserved F or W. A D gene is named only where the DNA matches it firmly. A clone size is listed for some rows: how often the clone was seen (once, few, many), or a class if it is expanded.

d_call j_call clone_size v_call cdr3_aa cdr3_nt
- TRBJ1-1 - TRBV30 CAWSAQEGWNTEAFF TGTGCCTGGAGTGCACAGGAGGGTTGGAACACTGAAGCTTTCTTT
- TRBJ2-3 - TRBV5-4 CASSLDVLASTDTQYF TGTGCCAGCAGCTTGGATGTTTTGGCTAGCACAGATACGCAGTATTTT
TRBD1 TRBJ1-1 - TRBV11-2 CASSPPGGRAEAFF TGTGCCAGCAGCCCCCCAGGGGGACGCGCCGAAGCTTTCTTT
TRBD2 TRBJ2-7 - TRBV27 CASSGTSGPYEQYF TGTGCCAGCAGCGGGACTAGCGGACCCTACGAGCAGTACTTC
TRBD1 TRBJ1-2 - TRBV19 CASSISDRGPNGYTF TGTGCCAGTAGTATTTCGGACAGGGGGCCCAATGGCTACACCTTC
TRBD1 TRBJ2-5 - TRBV4-1 CASSQDSRTGRGTQYF TGCGCCAGCAGCCAAGATTCCCGGACAGGTCGAGGGACCCAGTACTTC
TRBD2 TRBJ2-3 - TRBV5-1 CASSSGVTSGTSTDTQYF TGCGCCAGCAGCTCGGGGGTGACTAGCGGGACGAGCACAGATACGCAGTATTTT
- TRBJ2-7 - TRBV28 CASSSDTLGQYF TGTGCCAGCAGTTCGGACACTTTGGGGCAGTACTTC
- TRBJ2-3 - TRBV7-3 CASSLGGKTDTQYF TGTGCCAGCAGCTTAGGAGGGAAGACAGATACGCAGTATTTT
- TRBJ1-2 - TRBV9 CASSVTLGDDYGYTF TGTGCCAGCAGCGTTACCCTAGGGGATGACTATGGCTACACCTTC
TRBD2 TRBJ2-3 - TRBV2 CATLGLAGPTDTQYF TGTGCCACCCTCGGACTAGCGGGGCCCACAGATACGCAGTATTTT
TRBD1 TRBJ1-5 - TRBV19 CASSKTGSNQPQHF TGTGCCAGTAGTAAGACAGGGAGCAATCAGCCCCAGCATTTT
TRBD2 TRBJ2-7 - TRBV11-2 CASERTSGKYEQYF TGTGCCTCCGAGCGGACTAGCGGGAAATACGAGCAGTACTTC
TRBD1 TRBJ1-1 once TRBV6-1 CASSGGTGGLGTEAFF TGTGCCAGCAGTGGGGGGACAGGGGGCTTGGGGACTGAAGCTTTCTTT
TRBD2 TRBJ2-2 - TRBV5-4 CASNKGGSGRAVTGELFF TGTGCCAGCAACAAGGGGGGTAGCGGGAGGGCCGTCACCGGGGAGCTGTTTTTT
TRBD1 TRBJ1-4 - TRBV5-8 CASSLGQGHEKLFF TGTGCCAGCAGCTTGGGACAGGGGCATGAAAAACTGTTTTTT
- TRBJ2-2 - TRBV9 CASSVKELFF TGTGCCAGCAGCGTTAAGGAGCTGTTTTTT
- TRBJ2-7 - TRBV30 CAWSLGYEQYF TGTGCCTGGAGTCTAGGATACGAGCAGTACTTC
- TRBJ2-2 - TRBV5-1 CASSLPGVAGELFF TGCGCCAGCAGCCTGCCAGGGGTGGCCGGGGAGCTGTTTTTT
- TRBJ2-7 - TRBV20-1 CSARGAREQYF TGCAGTGCCCGGGGGGCTCGCGAGCAGTACTTC
TRBD2 TRBJ2-2 - TRBV9 CASSVGVTSTTGELFF TGTGCCAGCAGCGTAGGGGTGACTAGCACAACCGGGGAGCTGTTTTTT
TRBD2 TRBJ2-5 - TRBV14 CASSQVAGGSETQYF TGTGCCAGCAGCCAAGTAGCGGGAGGGTCAGAGACCCAGTACTTC
TRBD2 TRBJ2-7 few TRBV4-1 CASSQAASGRAYEQYF TGCGCCAGCAGCCAAGCCGCCAGCGGGAGGGCCTACGAGCAGTACTTC
TRBD2 TRBJ2-5 few TRBV15 CATSRQGFVAGGPKTQYF TGTGCCACCAGCAGACAGGGGTTTGTAGCGGGAGGGCCGAAGACCCAGTACTTC
TRBD2 TRBJ2-3 once TRBV5-1 CASSSLAGGGDTQYF TGCGCCAGCAGCTCCCTAGCGGGAGGTGGGGATACGCAGTATTTT
TRBD2 TRBJ2-1 once TRBV19 CASNGLAPYNEQFF TGTGCCAGTAACGGACTAGCACCTTACAATGAGCAGTTCTTC
- TRBJ2-2 - TRBV6-5 CASQQTPETGELFF TGTGCCAGCCAGCAGACTCCCGAGACCGGGGAGCTGTTTTTT
- TRBJ2-2 - TRBV29-1 CSVGLAGKNTGELFF TGCAGCGTGGGTCTGGCGGGCAAGAACACCGGGGAGCTGTTTTTT
TRBD1 TRBJ1-1 few TRBV6-1 CASTMDRGGTEAFF TGTGCCAGCACCATGGACAGGGGGGGCACTGAAGCTTTCTTT
- TRBJ1-1 once TRBV27 CASSFQVNTEAFF TGTGCCAGCAGTTTTCAGGTGAACACTGAAGCTTTCTTT
TRBD2 TRBJ2-2 - TRBV2 CASWKRGGANTGELFF TGTGCCAGCTGGAAACGGGGGGGGGCGAACACCGGGGAGCTGTTTTTT
TRBD2 TRBJ2-7 - TRBV28 CASNSGSIYEQYF TGTGCCAGCAATAGCGGGAGTATATACGAGCAGTACTTC
TRBD2 TRBJ2-1 - TRBV28 CASSAGLAGGWAEQFF TGTGCCAGCAGTGCCGGACTAGCGGGAGGGTGGGCTGAGCAGTTCTTC
- TRBJ1-4 - TRBV11-2 CASSLTVTNEKLFF TGTGCCAGCAGCTTGACAGTTACGAATGAAAAACTGTTTTTT
- TRBJ2-5 once TRBV25-1 CASSEFGRAEETQYF TGTGCCAGCAGTGAATTTGGCAGGGCCGAAGAGACCCAGTACTTC
TRBD2 TRBJ2-5 - TRBV5-6 CASSSIRGLANLETQYF TGTGCCAGCAGCTCTATACGGGGACTAGCGAATTTGGAGACCCAGTACTTC
TRBD2 TRBJ2-7 - TRBV6-1 CASRPLAGYEQYF TGTGCCAGCAGACCACTAGCGGGATACGAGCAGTACTTC
- TRBJ2-7 - TRBV2 CASSEDESSYEQYF TGTGCCAGCAGTGAAGATGAGAGCTCCTACGAGCAGTACTTC
TRBD2 TRBJ2-7 few TRBV9 CASSIGLAAREQYF TGTGCCAGCAGCATCGGACTAGCCGCTCGGGAGCAGTACTTC
- TRBJ2-2 - TRBV4-2 CASSQGVGGRNTGELFF TGTGCCAGCAGCCAAGGGGTTGGAGGGCGGAACACCGGGGAGCTGTTTTTT